Following are 5 T cell receptor beta chains from one sample sequenced in a study of cytotoxic CD8 clonotypes in ibrutinib-treated CLL. The protocol was immunoSEQ multiplex PCR, while the TCRdb copy is restricted to in-frame clones and leaves out a portion. Among 150,000 or so clones, over 75% were seen once, and the ten largest hold about 7.6%. Sequencing used PBMCs, obtained after 36 months of ibrutinib treatment. The receptors originated from a human donor with chronic lymphocytic leukemia.

V is TRBV6-5 and J is TRBJ2-2; a weak D match, TRBD1 (6 bases). Germline lookup yields CDR1 MNHEY and CDR2 SVGAGI. Deletions cut 2 bases from V and 2 bases from J, with 9 bases between. The CDR3 covers 15 residues. The CDR3 is CASSYADSNTGELFF. The DNA for the CDR3 is TGTGCCAGCAGTTACGCGGACAGCAACACCGGGGAGCTGTTTTTT.

This clone was observed once. The gene calls are TRBV19 and TRBJ1-5; 10 positions agree with TRBD1. The CDR3 length is 16 residues. Germline values: CDR1 LNHDA, CDR2 SQIVND (reference sequence). V gave up 5 bases and J gave up 4 bases; unmatched junction bases: 8. The CDR3 loop is CASSSTPGQGNQPQHF. CDR3 bases: TGTGCCAGTAGTTCCACACCGGGACAGGGGAATCAGCCCCAGCATTTT.

V gene TRBV7-9 combines with J gene TRBJ2-3; D gene unclear. Trimming stripped 6 bases from V and 3 bases from J, with 16 bases between. The length of the CDR3 is 15 residues. Germline V CDR1 and CDR2: SEHNR, FQNEAQ (reference sequence). The CDR3 DNA is TGTGCCAGCAGAGAAACCGGGCCCCGTACAGATACGCAGTATTTT. Translated: CASRETGPRTDTQYF. Full variable domain (remainder filled in from reference TRBV7-9 and TRBJ2-3): DTGVSQNPRHKITKRGQNVTFRCDPISEHNRLYWYRQTLGQGPEFLTYFQNEAQLEKSRLLSDRFSAERPKGSFSTLEIQRTEQGDSAMYLCASRETGPRTDTQYFGPGTRLTVL.

The CDR3, as DNA: TGTGCCAGCAGCTTAGGCGCAGGTTCTAGCACAGATACGCAGTATTTT. Protein: CASSLGAGSSTDTQYF. The chain couples TRBV11-2 to TRBJ2-3; D unclear. The germline gives CDR1 SGHAT, CDR2 FQNNGV. Trimming took off 1 base at V and 0 bases at J, with 11 bases between the two ends. The CDR3 length is 16 residues.

This clone appeared a few times. CDR3 DNA sequence: TGTGCCAGCAGCCGGACAAACCAAGAGACCCAGTACTTC. This translates into CASSRTNQETQYF. This chain uses TRBV5-7 with TRBJ2-5; a possible D gene is TRBD1 (5 bases). TRBV5-7 is filed as an ORF, its function uncertain. Deletions cut 4 bases from V and 0 bases from J, with 7 bases between. The length of the CDR3 is 13 residues.